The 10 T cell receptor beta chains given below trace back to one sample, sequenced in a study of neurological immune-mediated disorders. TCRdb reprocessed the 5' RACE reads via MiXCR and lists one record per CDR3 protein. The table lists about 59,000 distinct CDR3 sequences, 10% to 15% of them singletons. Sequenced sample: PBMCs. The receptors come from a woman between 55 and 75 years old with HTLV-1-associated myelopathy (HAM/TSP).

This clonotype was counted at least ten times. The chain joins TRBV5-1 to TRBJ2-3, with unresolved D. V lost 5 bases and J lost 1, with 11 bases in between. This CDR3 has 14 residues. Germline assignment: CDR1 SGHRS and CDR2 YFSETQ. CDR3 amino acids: CASRLDLGTDTQYF. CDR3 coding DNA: TGCGCCAGCAGGCTGGATCTGGGCACAGATACGCAGTATTTT.

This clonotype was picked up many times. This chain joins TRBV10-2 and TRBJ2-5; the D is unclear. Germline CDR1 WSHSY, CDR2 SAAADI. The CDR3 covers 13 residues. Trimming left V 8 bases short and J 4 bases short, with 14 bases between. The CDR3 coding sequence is TGCGCCAGCGGGTCCGGCTCAAGAGAGACCCAGTACTTC. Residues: CASGSGSRETQYF.

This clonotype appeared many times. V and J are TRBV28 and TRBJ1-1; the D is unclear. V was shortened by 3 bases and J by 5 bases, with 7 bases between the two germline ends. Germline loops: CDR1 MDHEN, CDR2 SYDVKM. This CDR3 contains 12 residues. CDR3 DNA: TGTGCCAGCAGTTTTGCGGAGACTGAAGCTTTCTTT. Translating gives CASSFAETEAFF.

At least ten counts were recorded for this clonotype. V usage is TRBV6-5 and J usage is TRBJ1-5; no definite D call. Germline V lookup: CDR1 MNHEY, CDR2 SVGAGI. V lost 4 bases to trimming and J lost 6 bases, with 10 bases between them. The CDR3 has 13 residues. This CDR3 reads CASSSQRAQPQHF. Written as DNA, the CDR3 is TGTGCCAGCAGTTCCCAGAGGGCTCAGCCCCAGCATTTT.

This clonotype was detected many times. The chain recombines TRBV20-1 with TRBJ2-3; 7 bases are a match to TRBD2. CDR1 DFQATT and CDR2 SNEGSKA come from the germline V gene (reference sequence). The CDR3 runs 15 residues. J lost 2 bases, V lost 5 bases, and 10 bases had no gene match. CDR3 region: CSAYSPAGSTDTQYF. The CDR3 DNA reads TGCAGTGCTTACTCACCAGCGGGATCCACAGATACGCAGTATTTT.

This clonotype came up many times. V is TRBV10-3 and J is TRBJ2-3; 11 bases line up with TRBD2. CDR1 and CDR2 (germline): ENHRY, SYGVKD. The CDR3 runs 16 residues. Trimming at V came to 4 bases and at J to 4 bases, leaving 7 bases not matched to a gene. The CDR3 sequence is CAISATSGRESDTQYF. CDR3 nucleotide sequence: TGTGCCATCAGTGCAACTAGCGGGAGAGAATCAGATACGCAGTATTTT.

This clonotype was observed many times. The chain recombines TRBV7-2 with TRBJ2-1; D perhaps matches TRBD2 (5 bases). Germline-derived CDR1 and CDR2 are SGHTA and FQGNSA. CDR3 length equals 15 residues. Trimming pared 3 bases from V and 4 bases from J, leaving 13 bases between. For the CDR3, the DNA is TGTGCCAGCAGCTTTGGACGGGAACCTTACAATGAGCAGTTCTTC. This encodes CASSFGREPYNEQFF.

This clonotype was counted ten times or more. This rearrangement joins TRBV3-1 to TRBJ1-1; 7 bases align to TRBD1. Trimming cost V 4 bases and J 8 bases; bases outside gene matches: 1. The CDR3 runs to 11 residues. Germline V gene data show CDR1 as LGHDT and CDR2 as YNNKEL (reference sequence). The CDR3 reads CASSPGQEAFF. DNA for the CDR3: TGTGCCAGCAGCCCGGGACAGGAAGCTTTCTTT. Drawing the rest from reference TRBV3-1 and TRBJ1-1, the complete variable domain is DTAVSQTPKYLVTQMGNDKSIKCEQNLGHDTMYWYKQDSKKFLKIMFSYNNKELIINETVPNRFSPKSPDKAHLNLHINSLELGDSAVYFCASSPGQEAFFGQGTRLTVV.

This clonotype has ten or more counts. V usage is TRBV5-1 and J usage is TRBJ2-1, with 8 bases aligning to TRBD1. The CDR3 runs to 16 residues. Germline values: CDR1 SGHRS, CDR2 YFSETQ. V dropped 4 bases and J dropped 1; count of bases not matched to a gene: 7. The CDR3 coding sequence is TGCGCCAGCAGCCCAGGACAGGGCATGTCCTACAATGAGCAGTTCTTC. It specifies CASSPGQGMSYNEQFF.

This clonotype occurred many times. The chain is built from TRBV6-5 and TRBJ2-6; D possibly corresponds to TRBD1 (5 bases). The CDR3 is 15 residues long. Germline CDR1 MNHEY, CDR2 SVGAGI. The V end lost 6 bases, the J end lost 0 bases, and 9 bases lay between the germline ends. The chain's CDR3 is CASRDIHSGANVLTF. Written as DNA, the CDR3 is TGTGCCAGCAGGGACATTCACTCTGGGGCCAACGTCCTGACTTTC.